This TCR beta chain appears in the sequencing data of a study of brain T cells in children with intractable seizures. The sequenced cases were selected for having the highest brain T cell transcript signatures. Before surgery, patients took at least one anti-epileptic drug. Some clones are missing from TCRdb's copy, which holds only in-frame ones; the method was immunoSEQ multiplex PCR. The sample lists under 45,000 clones, 80% to 95% occurring once. Germline V CDR1 and CDR2: DFQATT, SNEGSKA (reference sequence). V was shortened by 5 bases and J by 6 bases, with 10 bases between the two germline ends. The CDR3 contains 11 residues.

The material sequenced was peripheral blood, taken at surgery. This sequence joins TRBV20-1 and TRBJ1-1; possible D gene TRBD1, 5 bases. The clonotype was recovered from a girl aged 2-10 years with tuberous sclerosis and intractable seizures. CDR3 loop: CSAQGGAEAFF. In DNA, the CDR3 is TGCAGTGCTCAGGGTGGGGCTGAAGCTTTCTTT.